This T cell receptor beta chain derives from a study of blood T cell repertoires in COVID-19. Study-level information: PBMCs, B-cell-depleted T cells, or T cells provided the cDNA or gDNA that made up the material.

The repertoire was sequenced with immunoSEQ multiplex PCR; TCRdb's copy has only in-frame clones and lacks some. The sample includes some 350,000 clones, about nine tenths of them seen just once. Between the trimmed V and J ends, which lost 3 bases and 4 bases, there was a span of 7 bases. The CDR3 totals 13 residues. Germline CDR1 reads LGHDT; CDR2 reads YNNKEL (reference sequence). The receptor was derived from a woman in her 70s with COVID-19, enrolled during active disease. Sequencing was done on a sample of peripheral blood. The chain links TRBV3-1 (or the pseudogene TRBV3-2) to TRBJ1-5, with D possibly matching TRBD1 (5 bases). The CDR3 region is CASSQDKNQPQHF. The CDR3 nucleotides are TGTGCCAGCAGCCAGGACAAGAATCAGCCCCAGCATTTT.